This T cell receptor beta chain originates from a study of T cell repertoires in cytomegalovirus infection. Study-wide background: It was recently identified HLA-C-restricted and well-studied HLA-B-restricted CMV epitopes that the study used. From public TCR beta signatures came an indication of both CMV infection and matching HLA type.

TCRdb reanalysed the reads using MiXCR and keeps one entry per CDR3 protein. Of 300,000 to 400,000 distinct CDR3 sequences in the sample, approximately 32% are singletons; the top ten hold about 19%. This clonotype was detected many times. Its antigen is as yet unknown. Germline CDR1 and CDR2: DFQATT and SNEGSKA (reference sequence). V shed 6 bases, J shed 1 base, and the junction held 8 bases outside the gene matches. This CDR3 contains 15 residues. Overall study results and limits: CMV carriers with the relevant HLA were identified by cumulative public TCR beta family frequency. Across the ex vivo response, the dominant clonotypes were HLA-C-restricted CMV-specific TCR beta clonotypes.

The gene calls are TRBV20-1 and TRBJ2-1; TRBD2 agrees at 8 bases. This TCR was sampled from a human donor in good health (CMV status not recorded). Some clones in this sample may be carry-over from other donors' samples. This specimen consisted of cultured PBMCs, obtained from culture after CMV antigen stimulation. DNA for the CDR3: TGCAGTGCGCGGGGGGTGGGCGGGTCCTACAATGAGCAGTTCTTC. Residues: CSARGVGGSYNEQFF.